What follows describes a single T cell receptor beta chain. This clone was seen once. Its antigen is currently not known. Nothing much larger sits one base from this clone, and base qualities are not available. This specimen comes from a study of cytomegalovirus exposure and HLA in healthy donors (dated by TCRdb to the late 2010s). As for the study more broadly: In an earlier analysis of 550 to 750 of the donors, about 260 Gb of sequence data and some 120 million unique TCR beta sequences from roughly 200 million T cells were reported. An early release covering 500 to 750 HLA-typed donors comprised approximately 300 gigabases of sequencing data and roughly 85 million unique TCR sequences. The genetic ancestry cluster associated with self-reported Caucasian donors included 70% to 85% of the 300 to 400 genotyped donors. The study was designed to test whether signatures of past pathogen exposure could be identified by cataloging public T cell receptors. Using immunosequencing, the study profiled T cell repertoires from approximately 700 subjects and related those repertoires to cytomegalovirus serostatus. In addition to the first cohort of 650 to 750 subjects, a separate validation cohort of approximately 110 different subjects was used. To predict cytomegalovirus infection status, the study combined high-throughput TCR immunosequencing, statistical association of individual TCRs with disease status, and machine learning. A later analysis re-examined previously published TCR beta repertoires from roughly 720 donors and added high-resolution HLA genotyping to investigate patterns of TCR occurrence. Rather than using new phenotypic data, the later analysis identified candidate immune exposures from TCR beta sequences and from how often those sequences occurred across donors. In an earlier analysis of a few hundred of the donors, high-throughput TCR beta sequencing was used to judge whether each TCR beta V gene segment behaved as functional or pseudogenic. Donor age, sex, ethnicity and CMV serostatus were compiled alongside the repertoire data. A later genetic analysis used genome-wide SNP genotypes for about 60% of the 666 donors, treating that subset as a discovery cohort. All discovery cohort repertoires had been generated on a single sequencing platform. HLA typing covered class I and class II loci at four-digit resolution. Typing coverage varied by locus: roughly 620-630 donors for A, B, C, DRB1 and DQB1; roughly 560 for DQA1; about 570 for DPA1; fewer than 480 for DPB1. Roughly 5 DR-DQ haplotypes were handled as single units for association and clustering, since linkage in the cohort was strong. Among around 400 genotyped donors of the cohort, an average of around 240,000 unique TCR beta nucleotide sequences were sequenced per donor, roughly a sixth of them non-productive.

Receptors were amplified or captured by the immunoSEQ multiplex PCR assay. The multiplex PCR relied on a mix of 60 forward primers for TCR Vbeta segments and 13 reverse primers for TCR Jbeta segments. A multiplex PCR assay on genomic DNA amplified the CDR3 region of rearranged TCR beta genes. On the Illumina HiSeq System, the amplified TCR beta libraries were sequenced as 87-base-pair reads. In the paper's pipeline: In a later analysis, some 80 million unique TCR beta chains were counted across the roughly 670 repertoires, and approximately 9.9 million of these chains were shared by at least two donors. Raw reads were error-corrected and collapsed into unique sequences by a nearest-neighbor algorithm in which closely related sequences were merged to remove PCR and sequencing errors. To assign V, D and J gene segments, CDR3 sequences were aligned to IMGT reference sequences. For a sequence to be retained, at least a six-nucleotide match to both a V gene segment and a J gene segment was required. Rearrangements were classified as productive when the CDR3 lacked stop codons and remained in frame with V and J, and all other rearrangements were classified as non-productive. CDR3 was defined according to IMGT convention as the region running from the second conserved V-encoded cysteine to the conserved J-encoded phenylalanine. In an earlier analysis of around 600 of the donors, sequences lacking an unambiguous match to a single V gene segment were excluded. In an earlier analysis of several hundred of the donors, V segments were called functional above 56.7% productive rearrangements and were called segregating when the between-donor standard deviation exceeded 5%. A statistical classification framework was built for diagnosing cytomegalovirus status from the catalog of TCR beta chain sequences. In a later analysis, V and J genes were assigned by comparing TCR nucleotide sequences against IMGT/GENE-DB human TR gene sequences. Using the TCRdist pipeline, a later analysis assigned CDR3 sequences along with most-parsimonious VDJ recombination scenarios. A later analysis defined each TCR beta chain by its CDR3 amino acid sequence plus V-gene family, and excluded reads lacking a unique V-gene family. To address suspected cross-contamination and a sequencing artifact, a later analysis removed 592 highly shared, low-generation-probability nucleotide sequences. In a later analysis, a clonal expansion index was calculated for each public chain from normalized within-repertoire ranks of inferred template counts. In a later analysis, generation probabilities were computed using a VDJ recombination model fitted to out-of-frame rearrangements, and the results were checked against IGoR. Hypergeometric tests were used in a later analysis to score TCR-TCR, TCR-HLA and TCR-CMV co-occurrence, with a repertoire-size bias correction applied to the TCR pairs. In a later analysis, false discovery rates were estimated by permuting HLA or CMV assignments 20 times. In a later analysis, co-occurring TCRs were grouped using DBSCAN, with TCRdist sequence similarity added in when clustering inside HLA-allele-positive subsets. Repertoires with fewer than 30,000 or more than 120,000 public chains were left out of co-occurrence clustering, as were a few repertoires with anomalous nucleotide sharing. TCRdb retrieved this table from immuneACCESS and kept in-frame rearrangements only. Not all clones are present; in checked studies, unresolved V genes account for under half, and no reason is known for the remainder. The V and J calls and the clone size are those of that table, but D and trimming were determined from the DNA. The sample has roughly 160,000 clones on record, about 72% of them singletons. The ten largest clones capture under 2.5% of the sample.

What the work shows at the level of the full study, not this receptor alone: Because counts were too low, some 17 rarely observed V segments, including chromosome 9 orphons, were left out of the earlier analysis of about 500 of the donors. The study gave a list of under 200 TCR beta chains associated with cytomegalovirus. The sequencing pipeline was judged likely to have produced a cluster of highly shared sequence variants as a technical artifact. Most TCR sequences were observed very rarely across donors, whereas some public TCRs were present in many individuals. An association between a missense DCLRE1C variant and V-gene and J-gene trimming of TCR beta chains was found in a later genetic analysis and replicated in an independent cohort. HLA typing was unavailable for some donors at each locus, so association tests used only the typed subset. In a later analysis, HLA-associated TCR beta chains showed more clonal expansion and lower generation probabilities than non-associated chains that were equally common. According to a later analysis, TCR association rates differed among HLA loci, with DRB1 alleles showing the most associated TCRs and HLA-C alleles showing the fewest. This cohort had only TCR beta chains sequenced, and the lack of alpha or paired-chain data limited which features could be detected. A further reported finding was that TCR beta sequences accurately predicted the HLA-A and HLA-B alleles for most subjects in the first cohort. Immune exposure information for the cohort was limited to CMV serostatus. Roughly uniform sequencing depth across donors was assumed in presence/absence analyses, although this assumption may not hold. In a later analysis, some 17,000 TCR beta sequences were associated with specific HLA alleles at a false discovery rate of 0.05. When HLA alleles, especially DR and DQ, strongly co-occurred, attributing TCR associations to individual alleles was difficult. According to a later analysis, parvovirus B19, influenza, CMV and Epstein-Barr virus appeared linked to several top co-occurrence clusters. According to a later analysis, most CMV-associated TCR beta chains appeared to be HLA-restricted, and the HLA associations seemed to be driven largely by CMV exposure. A few of the identified cytomegalovirus-associated TCR beta chains were confirmed in vitro to be specific for cytomegalovirus antigens. The authors suggested that the approach could potentially be extended to other disease states and immunological phenotypes. Broadly in line with IMGT annotations, most TCR beta V segments showed up in productive rearrangements about 87% or about 30% of the time in an earlier analysis of several hundred of the donors. Cytomegalovirus status was reported to be diagnosed by the classifier with high specificity and sensitivity in both the original and validation cohorts. Because the 87-base-pair reads could not distinguish some IMGT-functional V segments, including TRBV6-2 and TRBV6-3, those segments were excluded. Correlated functional status among segregating V segments might be attributable to linkage disequilibrium, but an unknown experimental factor could not be ruled out. Compared with the roughly 670-donor mean, donors in an Asian-associated ancestry cluster had fewer N-insertions in productive TCRs, according to a later genetic analysis.

Counted from cysteine to phenylalanine, this CDR3 has 14 amino acids. Only the CDR3 portion is preserved as DNA: 42 bases, with reading frame beginning at the first base. Trimmed from V: 5 bases; trimmed from J: 7 bases; junction bases lacking a gene match: 3. Sequences MDHEN (CDR1) and SYDVKM (CDR2) are obtained from the germline V gene. The cohort consisted of 670 or so healthy bone marrow donors. At the time of sampling, every cohort member was nominally healthy, though immune exposures that went unrecorded were likely present. The donor tested CMV seropositive and was one of the 289 seropositive cohort members. A peripheral blood sample was collected from each donor, and TCR beta sequencing was performed on peripheral blood mononuclear cells. The Qiagen DNeasy Blood Extraction Kit was used to extract genomic DNA from the blood cell samples.

The chain joins TRBV28 to TRBJ1-6; 9 of the junction bases match TRBD1. The TCR originated in a man in his forties or fifties in good health and CMV-seropositive. The sequenced sample consisted of PBMCs. This receptor has the CDR3 CASSPGTGNSPLHF. The bases are TGTGCCAGCAGTCCCGGGACAGGGAATTCACCCCTCCACTTT.